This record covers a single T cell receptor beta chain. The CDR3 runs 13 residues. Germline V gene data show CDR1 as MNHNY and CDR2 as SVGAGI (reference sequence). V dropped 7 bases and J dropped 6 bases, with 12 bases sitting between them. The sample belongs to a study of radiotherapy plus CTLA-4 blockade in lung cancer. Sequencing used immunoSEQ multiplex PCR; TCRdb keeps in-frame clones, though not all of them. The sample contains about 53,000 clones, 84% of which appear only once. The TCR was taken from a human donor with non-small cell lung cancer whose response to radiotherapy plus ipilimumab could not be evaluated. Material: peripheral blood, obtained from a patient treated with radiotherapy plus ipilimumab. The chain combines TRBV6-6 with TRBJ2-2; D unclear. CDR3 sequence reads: CASTVAWAGELFF. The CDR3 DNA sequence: TGTGCCAGCACCGTAGCCTGGGCCGGGGAGCTGTTTTTT.